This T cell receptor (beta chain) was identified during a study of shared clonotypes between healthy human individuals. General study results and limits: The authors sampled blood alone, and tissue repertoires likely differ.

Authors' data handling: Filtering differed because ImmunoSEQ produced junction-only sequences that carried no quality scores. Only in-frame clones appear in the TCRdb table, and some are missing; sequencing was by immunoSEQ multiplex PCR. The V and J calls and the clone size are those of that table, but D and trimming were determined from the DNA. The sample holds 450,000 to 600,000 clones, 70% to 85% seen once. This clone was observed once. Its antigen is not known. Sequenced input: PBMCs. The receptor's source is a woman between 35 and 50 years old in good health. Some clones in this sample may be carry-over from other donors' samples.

CDR3 region: CASSYGLAGGTGELFF. The DNA for the CDR3 is TGTGCCAGCAGTTACGGACTAGCGGGAGGGACCGGGGAGCTGTTTTTT. V gene TRBV6-5 combines with J gene TRBJ2-2, with 15 bases matching TRBD2. CDR3 size: 16 residues. Trimming at V came to 2 bases and at J to 5 bases, leaving 0 bases not matched to a gene. Germline CDR1 MNHEY, CDR2 SVGAGI.